The 21 T cell receptor beta chains in this list originate from one sample, sequenced in a study of beta chain features in type 1 diabetes. Expressed TCRB transcripts were sequenced, since all the RNA that had been isolated was reverse transcribed. Profiled with immunoSEQ multiplex PCR; TCRdb holds only in-frame clones, not every one. The sample holds under 400,000 clones, approximately 14% seen once. The sequenced sample was central memory CD4+ T cells from blood. The receptors originated from a man aged 25-45 years in good health.

The V and J genes are TRBV30 and TRBJ2-2; no definite D call. CDR3 length equals 13 residues. Deletions cut 2 bases from V and 5 bases from J, with 9 bases between. Germline CDR1 reads GTSNPN; CDR2 reads SVGIG (reference sequence). The CDR3, as DNA: TGTGCCTGGAGTACCTCGAGGACCGGGGAGCTGTTTTTT. Protein product: CAWSTSRTGELFF.

This clone has only a few counts. The chain employs TRBV7-2 and TRBJ2-1; tentatively, D is TRBD2 (6 bases). V lost 8 bases to trimming and J lost 4 bases, with 18 bases between them. The CDR3 has 15 residues. CDR1 and CDR2 (germline): SGHTA, FQGNSA. As DNA, the CDR3 is TGTGCCAGCGGGAAGGCCGGGAGAGAGTACAATGAGCAGTTCTTC. Its translation: CASGKAGREYNEQFF. The full variable domain, its missing parts supplied by reference TRBV7-2 and TRBJ2-1, is GAGVSQSPSNKVTEKGKDVELRCDPISGHTALYWYRQSLGQGLEFLIYFQGNSAPDKSGLPSDRFSAERTGGSVSTLTIQRTQQEDSAVYLCASGKAGREYNEQFFGPGTRLTVL.

The chain links TRBV6-5 to TRBJ2-4; 9 nucleotides agree with TRBD1. The CDR3 consists of 15 residues. With 2 bases clipped from V and 5 bases from J, the junction kept 4 bases outside the gene matches. Germline loops: CDR1 MNHEY, CDR2 SVGAGI. Here the CDR3 DNA reads TGTGCCAGCAGTTACCCGGGACAGGGCCAAAACATTCAGTACTTC. The encoded protein is CASSYPGQGQNIQYF.

The chain's CDR3 is CASSPGRDTEAFF. The CDR3 DNA reads TGTGCCAGCAGCCCCGGACGGGACACTGAAGCTTTCTTT. The chain links TRBV5-4 to TRBJ1-1; no reliable D call. The V and J ends lost 4 bases and 3 bases respectively, with 10 bases between them. The CDR3 is 13 amino acids. Germline loops: CDR1 SGHNT, CDR2 YYREEE (reference sequence).

This clone was seen many times. The rearrangement links TRBV18 to TRBJ2-5, with D unclear. V was pared by 3 bases and J by 1 base, with 3 bases between. CDR1 is KGHSH, CDR2 LQKENI, per germline. The CDR3 has 12 amino acids. CDR3 coding DNA: TGTGCCAGCTCACCCCTCCAAGAGACCCAGTACTTC. Its protein is CASSPLQETQYF.

Of note for this clone: The sample carries other DNA sequences with the same CDR3. The rearrangement joins TRBV12-5 to TRBJ1-4; D is unclear. This CDR3 region has 12 residues. V was cut by 6 bases and J by 7 bases, with 9 bases left in between. Germline-derived CDR1 and CDR2 are LGHNT and FRNRAP. CDR3 loop: CASGRAGEKLFF. CDR3 DNA sequence: TGTGCTAGTGGAAGGGCCGGTGAAAAACTGTTTTTT.

This chain links TRBV14 with TRBJ1-4; 7 bases match TRBD1. This CDR3 is built from 13 residues. V gave up 8 bases and J gave up 7 bases; unmatched junction bases: 7. CDR1 and CDR2 from the germline V gene are SGHDN and FVKESK. The CDR3 sequence is CASSQGRGEKLFF. The CDR3 DNA reads as TGTGCCAGCTCACAGGGGAGAGGTGAAAAACTGTTTTTT.

The chain joins TRBV25-1 to TRBJ2-2; D is perhaps TRBD1 (5 bases). Between the trimmed V and J ends, which lost 2 bases and 6 bases, there was a span of 13 bases. The CDR3 covers 15 residues. The V gene's germline CDR1 is MGHDK and CDR2 SYGVNS. CDR3 DNA: TGTGCCAGCAGTGAAACCACAGGATTTTCCGGGGAGCTGTTTTTT. It specifies CASSETTGFSGELFF.

This chain joins TRBV6-1 and TRBJ1-2, with 7 bases identical to TRBD1. V shed 0 bases, J shed 4 bases, and the junction held 11 bases outside the gene matches. This CDR3 contains 17 residues. Germline loops: CDR1 MNHNS, CDR2 SASEGT. CDR3 amino acids: CASSEADTGARGYGYTF. In DNA form, the CDR3 reads TGTGCCAGCAGTGAAGCGGATACAGGGGCGCGAGGCTATGGCTACACCTTC.

This clone turned up a few times. The rearrangement uses TRBV2 and TRBJ2-1; 14 bases map to TRBD2. The V gene's germline CDR1 is SNHLY and CDR2 FYNNEI. Trimming removed 7 bases from V and 7 bases from J; junction bases left unmatched: 9. The CDR3 is 16 amino acids. The CDR3 bases are TGTGCCAGCAAAAAGGGACTAGCGGGAGTGAGGAATGAGCAGTTCTTC. Encoded protein: CASKKGLAGVRNEQFF.

The chain combines TRBV7-2 with TRBJ2-5; perhaps D is TRBD1 or TRBD2 (5 bases each). Trimming shortened V by 7 bases and J by 10 bases, and 22 bases separated the two germline ends. The CDR3 length is 14 residues. Germline V gene sequence: CDR1 SGHTA, CDR2 FQGNSA. CDR3: CASNTATRESVQYF. The CDR3 DNA sequence: TGTGCCAGCAACACAGCAACCAGGGAGTCCGTCCAGTACTTC.

This chain uses TRBV7-2 with TRBJ1-4; 9 bases are a match to TRBD1. In germline, CDR1 is SGHTA, CDR2 FQGNSA. The CDR3 consists of 16 residues. J lost 3 bases, V lost 5 bases, and 7 bases had no gene match. CDR3 in amino acids: CASSPQYRGPNEKLFF. In nucleotides, the CDR3 is TGTGCCAGCAGCCCACAATACAGGGGGCCTAATGAAAAACTGTTTTTT.

A few counts support this clone. The rearrangement links TRBV7-9 to TRBJ2-1; no definite D call. The CDR3 has 16 amino acids. CDR1 SEHNR and CDR2 FQNEAQ come from the germline V gene (reference sequence). Between the trimmed V and J ends, which lost 2 bases and 10 bases, there was a span of 21 bases. As DNA, the CDR3 is TGTGCCAGCAGCTTAAGTGCGACCAGAACTGTCAGGGAGCAGTTCTTC. Amino acid sequence: CASSLSATRTVREQFF.

This chain connects TRBV28 to TRBJ2-4, with 7 bases matching TRBD2. The J segment lost 6 bases and the V segment lost 3 bases, leaving 2 bases of the junction unmatched. Germline assignment: CDR1 MDHEN and CDR2 SYDVKM. The CDR3 sequence is 13 residues long. CDR3 in amino acids: CASSFPGGNIQYF. As DNA, the CDR3 is TGTGCCAGCAGTTTCCCGGGGGGAAACATTCAGTACTTC. The variable domain in full, completed from reference TRBV28 and TRBJ2-4, reads DVKVTQSSRYLVKRTGEKVFLECVQDMDHENMFWYRQDPGLGLRLIYFSYDVKMKEKGDIPEGYSVSREKKERFSLILESASTNQTSMYLCASSFPGGNIQYFGAGTRLSVL.

This chain uses TRBV27 with TRBJ1-6; D is possibly TRBD1 (5 bases). V was pared by 4 bases and J by 4 bases, with 17 bases between. Germline V CDR1 and CDR2: MNHEY, SMNVEV (reference sequence). The CDR3 covers 17 residues. The CDR3 protein is CASSYISASGYNSPLHF. The CDR3, as DNA: TGTGCCAGCAGTTATATTTCCGCGTCAGGGTATAATTCACCCCTCCACTTT.

The sample holds many counts of this clone. The chain couples TRBV5-4 to TRBJ1-1; TRBD1 might be the D (6 bases). Germline V gene data show CDR1 as SGHNT and CDR2 as YYREEE (reference sequence). The V gene lost 4 bases and the J gene lost 5 bases, with 15 bases spanning the gap. The CDR3 has 14 amino acids. The CDR3 DNA sequence: TGTGCCAGCAGCGCGGGGGCGGGAGGAACTGAAGCTTTCTTT. This codes for CASSAGAGGTEAFF.

The V and J genes are TRBV7-2 and TRBJ2-1; 12 nucleotides agree with TRBD2. Germline-derived CDR1 and CDR2 are SGHTA and FQGNSA. CDR3 size: 17 residues. V shed 5 bases and J 5 bases; nucleotides not matched to a gene: 10. The CDR3 region has the DNA TGTGCCAGCAGCCGTGTCCTAGCGGGAGGGCCGAACAATGAGCAGTTCTTC. Translating it yields CASSRVLAGGPNNEQFF.

The chain uses TRBV7-6 and TRBJ1-1; a possible D gene is TRBD1 (6 bases). This CDR3 comprises 13 residues. V was shortened by 6 bases and J by 1 base, with 9 bases between the two germline ends. Germline-derived CDR1 and CDR2 are SGHVS and FNYEAQ. CDR3 nucleotides: TGTGCCAGCAGTGGACAGACGAACACTGAAGCTTTCTTT. Its protein is CASSGQTNTEAFF.

Only a few counts were recorded for this clone. V gene TRBV11-3 combines with J gene TRBJ2-2; 9 bases agree with TRBD2. V lost 2 bases and J lost 9; bases outside the gene matches: 4. The CDR3 loop spans 14 amino acids. Germline loops: CDR1 SGHNT, CDR2 YENEEA. CDR3 in amino acids: CASSLSPSGRELFF. CDR3 DNA sequence: TGTGCCAGCAGCTTATCTCCTAGCGGGAGGGAGCTGTTTTTT.

This clone came up a few times. The J gene is TRBJ1-4, the V gene TRBV30; D may be TRBD1 (5 bases). This CDR3 comprises 18 residues. Germline CDR1 reads GTSNPN; CDR2 reads SVGIG (reference sequence). Trimming shortened V by 1 base and J by 3 bases, and 21 bases separated the two germline ends. Here the CDR3 DNA reads TGTGCCTGGAGTGCCTTCCAAGCTCGCCAACAGGCTAATGAAAAACTGTTTTTT. Amino acid sequence: CAWSAFQARQQANEKLFF.

The chain combines TRBV7-2 with TRBJ2-1, with a weak D call TRBD1 (5 bases). Between the trimmed V and J ends, which lost 2 bases and 5 bases, there was a span of 10 bases. From germline, CDR1 is SGHTA and CDR2 FQGNSA. This CDR3 spans 14 amino acids. The CDR3 region is CASSLSGQHNEQFF. In nucleotides, the CDR3 is TGTGCCAGCAGCTTAAGTGGACAACACAATGAGCAGTTCTTC.